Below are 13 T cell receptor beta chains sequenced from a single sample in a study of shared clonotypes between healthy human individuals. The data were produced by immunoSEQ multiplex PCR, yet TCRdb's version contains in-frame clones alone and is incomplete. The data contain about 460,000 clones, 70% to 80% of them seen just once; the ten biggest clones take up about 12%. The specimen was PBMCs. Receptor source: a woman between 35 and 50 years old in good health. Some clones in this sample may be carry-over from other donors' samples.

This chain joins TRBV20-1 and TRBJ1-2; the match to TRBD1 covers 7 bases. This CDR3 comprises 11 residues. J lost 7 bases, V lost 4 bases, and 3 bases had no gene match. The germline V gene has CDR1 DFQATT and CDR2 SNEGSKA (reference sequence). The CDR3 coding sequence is TGCAGTGCTACCCGACAGGGTGGCTACACCTTC. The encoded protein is CSATRQGGYTF.

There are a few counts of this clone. The CDR3 here is CASSGGSEYNEQFF. The CDR3, as DNA: TGTGCCAGCAGTGGAGGTAGCGAGTACAATGAGCAGTTCTTC. The genes are TRBV6-4 and TRBJ2-1; a weak D match, TRBD2 (5 bases). This CDR3 region has 14 residues. Germline loops: CDR1 MRHNA, CDR2 SNTAGT. V lost 4 bases, J lost 4 bases, and 11 bases lay in between.

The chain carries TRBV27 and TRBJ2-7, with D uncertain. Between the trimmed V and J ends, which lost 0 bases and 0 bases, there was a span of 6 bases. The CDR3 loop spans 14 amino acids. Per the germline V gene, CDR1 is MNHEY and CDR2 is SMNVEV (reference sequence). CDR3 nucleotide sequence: TGTGCCAGCAGTTTATCGAGCCTCTCCTACGAGCAGTACTTC. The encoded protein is CASSLSSLSYEQYF.

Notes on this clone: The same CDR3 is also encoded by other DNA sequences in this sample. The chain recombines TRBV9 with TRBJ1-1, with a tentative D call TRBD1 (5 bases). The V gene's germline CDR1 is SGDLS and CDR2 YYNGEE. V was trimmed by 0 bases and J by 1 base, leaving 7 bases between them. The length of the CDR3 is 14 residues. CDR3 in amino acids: CASSVGGANTEAFF. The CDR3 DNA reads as TGTGCCAGCAGCGTAGGTGGGGCGAACACTGAAGCTTTCTTT.

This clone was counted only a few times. The CDR3 region is CASSLGRLAGAGANVLTF. CDR3 sequence (DNA): TGCGCCAGCAGCTTGGGCAGGCTAGCGGGGGCTGGGGCCAACGTCCTGACTTTC. This rearrangement joins TRBV5-1 to TRBJ2-6; 10 nucleotides agree with TRBD2. The germline CDR1 and CDR2 sequences are SGHRS and YFSETQ. Trimming took 0 bases from V and 2 from J; bases not matched to a gene: 5. This CDR3 comprises 18 residues.

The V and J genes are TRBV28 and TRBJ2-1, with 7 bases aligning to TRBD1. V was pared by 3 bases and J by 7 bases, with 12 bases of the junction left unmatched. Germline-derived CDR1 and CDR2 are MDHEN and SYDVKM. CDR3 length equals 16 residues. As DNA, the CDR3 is TGTGCCAGCAGTTTTTACGCGACAGGGAATCGGAATGAGCAGTTCTTC. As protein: CASSFYATGNRNEQFF.

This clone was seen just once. The CDR3 sequence is CASSPGSLEQFF. The CDR3 DNA is TGTGCCAGCTCACCAGGGTCGCTAGAGCAGTTCTTC. The chain employs TRBV18 and TRBJ2-1; no reliable D call. This CDR3 is 12 amino acids long. Germline V gene data show CDR1 as KGHSH and CDR2 as LQKENI. V lost 2 bases and J lost 10, with 9 bases in between.

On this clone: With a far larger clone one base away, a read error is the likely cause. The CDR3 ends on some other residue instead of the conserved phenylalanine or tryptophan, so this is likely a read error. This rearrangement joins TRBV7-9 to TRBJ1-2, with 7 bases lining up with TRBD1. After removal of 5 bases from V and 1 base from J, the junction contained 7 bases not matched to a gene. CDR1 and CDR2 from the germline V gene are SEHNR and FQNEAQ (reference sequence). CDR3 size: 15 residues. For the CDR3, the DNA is TGTGCCAGCAGCGCGGGACAGCTACTTAACTATGGCTACACCTCC. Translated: CASSAGQLLNYGYTS.

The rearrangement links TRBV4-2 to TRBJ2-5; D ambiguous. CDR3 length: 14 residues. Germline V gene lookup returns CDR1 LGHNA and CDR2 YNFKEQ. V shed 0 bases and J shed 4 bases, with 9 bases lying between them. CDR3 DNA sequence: TGTGCCAGCAGCCAAGAGACCCGTTTAGAGACCCAGTACTTC. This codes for CASSQETRLETQYF.

CDR3 nucleotide sequence: TGTGCCAGTAGTAAGACTCCGGTACAGACTGAGCAGTACTTC. It yields the protein CASSKTPVQTEQYF. The chain combines TRBV19 with TRBJ2-7; no reliable D call. The CDR3 has 14 residues. Germline CDR1 and CDR2: LNHDA and SQIVND (reference sequence). Deletions cut 4 bases from V and 7 bases from J, with 17 bases between.

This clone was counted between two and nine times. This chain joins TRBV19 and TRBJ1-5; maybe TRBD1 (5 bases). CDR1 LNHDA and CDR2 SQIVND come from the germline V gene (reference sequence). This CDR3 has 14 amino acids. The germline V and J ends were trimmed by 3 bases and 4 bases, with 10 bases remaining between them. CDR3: CASSISGGNQPQHF. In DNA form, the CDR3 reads TGTGCCAGTAGTATTAGTGGGGGAAATCAGCCCCAGCATTTT.

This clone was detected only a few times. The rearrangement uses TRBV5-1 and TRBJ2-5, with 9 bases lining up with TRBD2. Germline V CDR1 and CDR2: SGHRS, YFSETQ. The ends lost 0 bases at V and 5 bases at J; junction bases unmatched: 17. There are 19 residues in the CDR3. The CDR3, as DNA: TGCGCCAGCAGCTTGGCCCGGCTAGCGGGGACCGGTTTGGGCGAGACCCAGTACTTC. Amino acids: CASSLARLAGTGLGETQYF.

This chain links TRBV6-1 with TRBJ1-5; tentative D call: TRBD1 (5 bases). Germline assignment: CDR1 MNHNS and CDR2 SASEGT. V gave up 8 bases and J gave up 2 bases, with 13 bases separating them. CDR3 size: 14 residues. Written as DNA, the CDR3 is TGTGCCAGCCGACAGAACGTACGCAATCAGCCCCAGCATTTT. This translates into CASRQNVRNQPQHF.